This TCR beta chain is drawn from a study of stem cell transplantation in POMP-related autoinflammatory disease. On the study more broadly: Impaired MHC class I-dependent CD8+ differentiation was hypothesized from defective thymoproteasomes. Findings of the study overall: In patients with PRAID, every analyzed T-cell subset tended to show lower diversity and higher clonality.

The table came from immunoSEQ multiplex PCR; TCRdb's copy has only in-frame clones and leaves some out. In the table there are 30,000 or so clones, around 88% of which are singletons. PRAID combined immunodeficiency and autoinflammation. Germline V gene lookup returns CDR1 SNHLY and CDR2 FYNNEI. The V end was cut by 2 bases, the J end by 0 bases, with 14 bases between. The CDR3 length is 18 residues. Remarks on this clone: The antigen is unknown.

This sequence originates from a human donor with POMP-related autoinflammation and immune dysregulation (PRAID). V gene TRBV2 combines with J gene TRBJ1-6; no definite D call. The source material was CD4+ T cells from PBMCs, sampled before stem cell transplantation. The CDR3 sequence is CASSEFASRSSYNSPLHF. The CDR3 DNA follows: TGTGCCAGCAGTGAATTCGCCAGCAGGAGCTCCTATAATTCACCCCTCCACTTT.